Sequencing of this T cell receptor (beta chain) was carried out in a study of T cells in Graves' hyperthyroidism and ophthalmopathy. Turning to the study itself: Before treatment of any kind, peripheral blood was taken at initial diagnosis.

In regard to this clonotype: The target antigen is unknown.

Notes on the study in general: Appearing also in blood were most of the thyroid clonotypes expanded above 0.001.

It was RNA transcripts that yielded the amplified TCR beta CDR3 regions. A first-round RT-PCR of the TCR CDR3 used the HTBI primer set. TCRdb re-called the multiplex PCR reads with MiXCR, one entry per CDR3 protein. Found here are about 610,000 distinct CDR3 sequences, 16% of them singletons; the top ten hold roughly 3%. Enrolled ophthalmopathy patients presented with a Clinical Activity Score of at least 3, a NOSPECS grade of at least 4, and disease duration under 3 months. Fresh 10 ml peripheral blood yielded PBMCs. The CDR3 consists of 14 residues. The V end lost 6 bases, the J end lost 0 bases, and 11 bases lay between the germline ends.

The rearrangement uses TRBV12-3 or TRBV12-4 and TRBJ1-1, with a tentative D call TRBD1 (6 bases). Sequencing input: blood. The source is a woman aged 40 to 49 with Graves' ophthalmopathy. Here the CDR3 DNA reads TGTGCCAGCAGACCTGGACAGCTGAACACTGAAGCTTTCTTT. This encodes CASRPGQLNTEAFF.